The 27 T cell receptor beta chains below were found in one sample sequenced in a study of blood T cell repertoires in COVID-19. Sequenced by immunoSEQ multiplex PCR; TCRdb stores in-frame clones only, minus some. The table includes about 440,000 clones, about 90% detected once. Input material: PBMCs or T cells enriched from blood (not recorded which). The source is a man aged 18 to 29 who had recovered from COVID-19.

CDR3 DNA: TGTGCCAGTAGTATCAGTGGAGACAGGATCTATGGCTACACCTTC. Its translation: CASSISGDRIYGYTF. The chain employs TRBV19 and TRBJ1-2; D is perhaps TRBD1 (6 bases). The germline CDR1 and CDR2 sequences are LNHDA and SQIVND (reference sequence). The V end lost 3 bases, the J end lost 4 bases, and 15 bases lay between the germline ends. The CDR3 consists of 15 residues.

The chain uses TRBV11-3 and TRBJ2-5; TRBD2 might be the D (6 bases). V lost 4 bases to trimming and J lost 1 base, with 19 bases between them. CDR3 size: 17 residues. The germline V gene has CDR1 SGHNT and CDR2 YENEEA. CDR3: CASSSPGVGSSQETQYF. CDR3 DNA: TGTGCCAGCAGCTCCCCGGGGGTGGGGAGCAGCCAAGAGACCCAGTACTTC.

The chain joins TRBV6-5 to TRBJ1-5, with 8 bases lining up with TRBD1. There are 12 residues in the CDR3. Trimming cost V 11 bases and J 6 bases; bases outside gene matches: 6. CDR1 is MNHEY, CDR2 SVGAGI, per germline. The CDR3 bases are TGTGCCGGTGGACAGGGTGGTCAGCCCCAGCATTTT. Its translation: CAGGQGGQPQHF.

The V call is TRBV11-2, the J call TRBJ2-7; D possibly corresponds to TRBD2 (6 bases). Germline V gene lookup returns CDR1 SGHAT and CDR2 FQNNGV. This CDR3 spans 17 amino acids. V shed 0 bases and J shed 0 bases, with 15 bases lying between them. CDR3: CASSLDRAGRTSYEQYF. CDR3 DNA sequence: TGTGCCAGCAGCTTAGATAGGGCGGGACGGACCTCCTACGAGCAGTACTTC.

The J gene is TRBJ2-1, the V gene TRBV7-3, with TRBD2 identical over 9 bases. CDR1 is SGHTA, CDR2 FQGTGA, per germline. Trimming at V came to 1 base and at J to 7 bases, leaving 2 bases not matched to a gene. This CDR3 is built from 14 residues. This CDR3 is CASSLSSGSNEQFF. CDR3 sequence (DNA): TGTGCCAGCAGCTTAAGTAGCGGGAGTAATGAGCAGTTCTTC.

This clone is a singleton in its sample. This CDR3 is CASSQDPGTSGYSYEQYF. The DNA of the CDR3 is TGTGCCAGCAGCCAAGATCCCGGGACTAGCGGGTACTCCTACGAGCAGTACTTC. The chain joins TRBV3-1 (or the pseudogene TRBV3-2) to TRBJ2-7; 12 nucleotides align to TRBD2. This CDR3 has 18 amino acids. Unmatched junction bases numbered 6, after V lost 0 bases and J lost 0 bases. The germline V gene has CDR1 LGHDT and CDR2 YNNKEL (reference sequence).

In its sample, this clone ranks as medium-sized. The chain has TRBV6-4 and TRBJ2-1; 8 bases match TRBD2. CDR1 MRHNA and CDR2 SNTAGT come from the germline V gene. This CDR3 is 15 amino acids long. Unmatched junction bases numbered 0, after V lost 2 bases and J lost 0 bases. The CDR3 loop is CASSDLAGSYNEQFF. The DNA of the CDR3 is TGTGCCAGCAGTGACCTAGCGGGCTCCTACAATGAGCAGTTCTTC.

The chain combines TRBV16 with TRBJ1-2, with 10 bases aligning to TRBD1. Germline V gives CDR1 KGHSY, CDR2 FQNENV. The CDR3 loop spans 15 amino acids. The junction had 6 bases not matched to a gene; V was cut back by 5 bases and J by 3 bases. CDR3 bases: TGTGCCAGCAGCTGGCCGGGACAGGGGCACTATGGCTACACCTTC. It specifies CASSWPGQGHYGYTF.

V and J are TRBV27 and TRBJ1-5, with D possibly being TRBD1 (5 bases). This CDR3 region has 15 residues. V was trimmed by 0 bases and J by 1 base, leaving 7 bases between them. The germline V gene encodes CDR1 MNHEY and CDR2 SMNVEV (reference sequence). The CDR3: CASSLSGQSNQPQHF. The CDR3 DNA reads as TGTGCCAGCAGTTTATCGGGGCAGAGCAATCAGCCCCAGCATTTT.

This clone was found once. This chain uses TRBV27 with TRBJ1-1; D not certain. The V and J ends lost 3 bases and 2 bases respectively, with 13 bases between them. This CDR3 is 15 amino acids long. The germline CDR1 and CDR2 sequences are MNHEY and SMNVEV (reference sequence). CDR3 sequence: CASSFLSSGNTEAFF. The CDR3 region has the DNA TGTGCCAGCAGTTTCCTTTCCTCAGGAAACACTGAAGCTTTCTTT.

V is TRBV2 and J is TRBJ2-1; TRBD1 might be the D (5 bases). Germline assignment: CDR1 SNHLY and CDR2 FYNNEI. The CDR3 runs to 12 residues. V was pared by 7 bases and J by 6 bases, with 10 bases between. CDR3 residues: CASIQGLNEQFF. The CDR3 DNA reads TGTGCCAGCATCCAGGGTCTCAATGAGCAGTTCTTC. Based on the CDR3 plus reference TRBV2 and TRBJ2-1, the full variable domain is EPEVTQTPSHQVTQMGQEVILRCVPISNHLYFYWYRQILGQKVEFLVSFYNNEISEKSEIFDDQFSVERPDGSNFTLKIRSTKLEDSAMYFCASIQGLNEQFFGPGTRLTVL.

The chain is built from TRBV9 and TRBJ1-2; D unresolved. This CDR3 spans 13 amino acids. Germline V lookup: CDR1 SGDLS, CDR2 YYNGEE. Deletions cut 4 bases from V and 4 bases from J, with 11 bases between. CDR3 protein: CASSSPPSYGYTF. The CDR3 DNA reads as TGTGCCAGCAGCTCCCCCCCCTCCTATGGCTACACCTTC.

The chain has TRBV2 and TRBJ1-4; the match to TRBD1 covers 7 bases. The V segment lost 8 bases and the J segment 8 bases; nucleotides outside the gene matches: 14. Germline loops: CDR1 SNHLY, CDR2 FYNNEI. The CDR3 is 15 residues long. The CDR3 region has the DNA TGTGCCAGCGGAGAGACAGGGAGGCTAAGGGAAAAACTGTTTTTT. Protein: CASGETGRLREKLFF.

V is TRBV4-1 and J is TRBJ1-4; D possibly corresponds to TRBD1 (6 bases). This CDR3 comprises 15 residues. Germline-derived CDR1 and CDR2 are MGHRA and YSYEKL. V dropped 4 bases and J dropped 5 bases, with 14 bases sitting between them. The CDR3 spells CASSRSTGRNEKLFF. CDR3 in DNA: TGCGCCAGCAGCCGATCGACAGGCCGCAATGAAAAACTGTTTTTT.

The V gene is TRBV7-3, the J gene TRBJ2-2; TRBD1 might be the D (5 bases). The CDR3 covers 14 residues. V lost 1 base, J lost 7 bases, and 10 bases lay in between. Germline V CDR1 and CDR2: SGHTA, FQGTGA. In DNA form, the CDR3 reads TGTGCCAGCAGCTTAAACAGGCTTGTCGGGGAGCTGTTTTTT. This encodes CASSLNRLVGELFF.

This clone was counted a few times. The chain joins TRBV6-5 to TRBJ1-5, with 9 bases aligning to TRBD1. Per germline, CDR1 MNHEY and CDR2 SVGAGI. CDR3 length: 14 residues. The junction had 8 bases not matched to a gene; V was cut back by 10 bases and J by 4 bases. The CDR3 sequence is CATSTGGKNQPQHF. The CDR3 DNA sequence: TGTGCCACCTCGACAGGGGGAAAGAATCAGCCCCAGCATTTT.

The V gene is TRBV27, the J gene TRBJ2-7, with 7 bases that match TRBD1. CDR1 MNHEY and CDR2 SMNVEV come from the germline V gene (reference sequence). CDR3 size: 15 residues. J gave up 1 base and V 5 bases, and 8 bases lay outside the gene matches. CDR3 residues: CASSPDRDRSYEQYF. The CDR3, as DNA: TGTGCCAGCAGTCCCGACCGGGACAGATCCTACGAGCAGTACTTC.

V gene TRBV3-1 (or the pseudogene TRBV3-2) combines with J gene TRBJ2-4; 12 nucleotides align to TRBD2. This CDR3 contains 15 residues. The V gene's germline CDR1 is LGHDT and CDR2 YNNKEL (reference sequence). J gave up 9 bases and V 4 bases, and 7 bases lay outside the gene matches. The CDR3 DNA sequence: TGTGCCAGCAGCCCCAGACTAGCGGGAGTGTTCATTCAGTACTTC. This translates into CASSPRLAGVFIQYF.

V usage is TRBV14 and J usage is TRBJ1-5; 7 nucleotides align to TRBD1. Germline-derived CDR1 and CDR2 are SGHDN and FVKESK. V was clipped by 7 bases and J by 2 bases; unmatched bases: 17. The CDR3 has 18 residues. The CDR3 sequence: CASNIPGQRFLGNQPQHF. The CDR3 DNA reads TGTGCCAGCAACATCCCGGGACAGAGGTTTTTAGGCAATCAGCCCCAGCATTTT.

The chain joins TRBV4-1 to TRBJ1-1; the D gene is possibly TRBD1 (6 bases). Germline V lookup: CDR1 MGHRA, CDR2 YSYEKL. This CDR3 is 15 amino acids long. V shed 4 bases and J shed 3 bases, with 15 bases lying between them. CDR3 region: CASSLTGIGDTEAFF. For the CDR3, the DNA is TGCGCCAGCAGCCTCACAGGGATAGGGGACACTGAAGCTTTCTTT.

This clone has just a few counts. The CDR3 is CASSQERREHYEQYF. The CDR3 bases are TGCGCCAGCAGCCAAGAGCGGCGGGAGCACTACGAGCAGTACTTC. The rearrangement joins TRBV4-1 to TRBJ2-7, with TRBD2 identical over 7 bases. The CDR3 has 15 amino acids. Germline V gene lookup returns CDR1 MGHRA and CDR2 YSYEKL. The junction had 5 bases not matched to a gene; V was cut back by 0 bases and J by 3 bases.

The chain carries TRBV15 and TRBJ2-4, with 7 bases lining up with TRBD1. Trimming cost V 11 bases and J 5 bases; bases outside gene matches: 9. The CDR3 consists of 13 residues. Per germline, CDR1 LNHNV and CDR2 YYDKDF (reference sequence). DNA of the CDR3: TGTGCCTCGGGAACCGGGACAGAAAACATTCAGTACTTC. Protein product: CASGTGTENIQYF.

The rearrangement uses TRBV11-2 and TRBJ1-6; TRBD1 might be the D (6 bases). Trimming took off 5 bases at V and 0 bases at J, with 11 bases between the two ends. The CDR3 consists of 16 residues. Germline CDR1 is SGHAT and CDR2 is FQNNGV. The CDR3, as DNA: TGTGCCAGCAGCCGAGGGGGACCCTCCTATAATTCACCCCTCCACTTT. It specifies CASSRGGPSYNSPLHF.

The CDR3 sequence: CASSKLAGGNTGELFF. The DNA for the CDR3 is TGTGCCAGCAGCAAACTAGCGGGAGGGAACACCGGGGAGCTGTTTTTT. This chain links TRBV9 with TRBJ2-2, with TRBD2 identical over 12 bases. The CDR3 loop spans 16 amino acids. V was clipped by 4 bases and J by 1 base; unmatched bases: 2. CDR1 is SGDLS, CDR2 YYNGEE, per germline.

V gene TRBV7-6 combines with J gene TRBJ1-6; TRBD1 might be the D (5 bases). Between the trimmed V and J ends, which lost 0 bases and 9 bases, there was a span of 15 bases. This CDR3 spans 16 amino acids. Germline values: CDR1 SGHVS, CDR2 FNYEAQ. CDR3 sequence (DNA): TGTGCCAGCAGCTTAGCGGGGGGTCGGGGTGGTTCACCCCTCCACTTT. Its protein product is CASSLAGGRGGSPLHF.

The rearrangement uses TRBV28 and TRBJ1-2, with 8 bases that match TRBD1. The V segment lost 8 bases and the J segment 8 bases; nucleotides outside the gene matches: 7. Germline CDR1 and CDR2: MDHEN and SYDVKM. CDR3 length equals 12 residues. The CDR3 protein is CASDRQGKGYTF. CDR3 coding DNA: TGTGCCAGCGACAGACAGGGGAAGGGCTACACCTTC.

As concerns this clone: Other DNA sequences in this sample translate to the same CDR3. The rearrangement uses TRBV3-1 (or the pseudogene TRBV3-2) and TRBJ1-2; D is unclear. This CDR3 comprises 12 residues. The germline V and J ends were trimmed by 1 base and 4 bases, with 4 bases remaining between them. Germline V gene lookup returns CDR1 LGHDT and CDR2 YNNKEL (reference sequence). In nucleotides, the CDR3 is TGTGCCAGCAGCCAAGGTCTCTATGGCTACACCTTC. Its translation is CASSQGLYGYTF.